This T cell receptor beta chain was sequenced in a study of identical twins. This CDR3 is 14 amino acids long. Germline V gene lookup returns CDR1 SGHDT and CDR2 YYEEEE. V was trimmed by 1 base and J by 1 base, leaving 8 bases between them. TCRdb re-called the 5' RACE reads through MiXCR, storing one row per CDR3 protein. Counted here are about 240,000 distinct CDR3 sequences, 7.5% occurring once; the ten biggest clones make up under 6.5%. Study outcomes and limitations: Invariant MAIT and iNKT cells are populations that could partly confound zero-insertion analyses. While abundant cord blood beta clonotypes carried fewer insertions, memory repertoires showed no such pattern. Cross-sectional statistics underpinned the conclusions; the same donors were not followed.

This clonotype was recorded at least ten times. Its specificity is not known. These data were also reused for a study on yellow fever vaccine responses in identical twins.

The clonotype was recovered from a young woman in good health. The genes are TRBV5-6 and TRBJ1-1, with a tentative D call TRBD1 (6 bases). What was sequenced was CD8+ T cells sorted from blood. The CDR3 DNA reads TGTGCCAGCAGCTTGCCCAGGGGGAACACTGAAGCTTTCTTT. It yields the protein CASSLPRGNTEAFF.